The rows below give T cell receptor beta chains drawn from one sample of a study of blood T cell repertoires in COVID-19. Sequenced by immunoSEQ multiplex PCR; TCRdb stores in-frame clones only, minus some. The table lists over 250,000 clones, 80% to 90% of them singletons, with roughly 11% in the top ten. Specimen: peripheral blood. Every receptor here comes from a woman aged 70-85 years with acute or convalescent COVID-19. CDR3s include the opening cysteine and the closing phenylalanine or tryptophan.

TRBJ2-7 | TRBV14 | CASSLSGVRYEQYF
TRBJ1-6 | TRBV15 | CATSRDLRARDRDSPLHF
TRBJ2-3 | TRBV5-1 | CASSSGTGVTDTQYF
TRBJ1-2 | TRBV6-1 | CASCDRVYGYTF
TRBJ2-1 | TRBV7-3 | CASSLTGGLYNEQFF
TRBJ1-3 | TRBV30 | CAWTEQTGNTIYF
TRBJ2-5 | TRBV5-4 | CASSSDRIGETQYF
TRBJ2-1 | TRBV24-1 | CATSGGGNEQFF
TRBJ1-1 | TRBV7-9 | CASSAPGRETQAFF
TRBJ1-5 | TRBV5-5 | CASSPRQGPNQPQHF
TRBJ2-7 | TRBV7-9 | CASSPRQGGSYEQYF
TRBJ1-3 | TRBV11-2 | CASTLRGGEGLNTIYF
TRBJ2-5 | TRBV2 | CASSETSGFSETQYF
TRBJ2-2 | TRBV6-1 | CASSDILAGVTGELFF
TRBJ2-5 | TRBV25-1 | CASTGTSGARQETQYF
TRBJ2-1 | TRBV9 | CASSVAGGVAGHEQFF
TRBJ1-2 | TRBV3-1/TRBV3-2 | CASSHRDSDGYTF
TRBJ2-1 | TRBV18 | CASSPPTGGRTGEQFF
TRBJ1-6 | TRBV5-4 | CASSIKTGLNSPLHF
TRBJ2-6 | TRBV2 | CASSPIGTSGANVLTF
TRBJ2-1 | TRBV5-1 | CASSNGGDEQFF
TRBJ1-2 | TRBV19 | CASSIDLAVPNFNYGYTF
TRBJ2-3 | TRBV29-1 | CSVGTGGGLAGGTDTQYF
TRBJ2-7 | TRBV7-6 | CASSLGGAMTYEQYF
TRBJ2-4 | TRBV19 | CASSTLAGGIQYF
TRBJ2-1 | TRBV5-4 | CASSLSRDNEQFF
TRBJ1-1 | TRBV19 | CASSPARTGADAFF
TRBJ2-4 | TRBV11-2 | CASSSRGVAKNIQYF
TRBJ1-6 | TRBV6-5 | CASRPTLTHNSPLHF
TRBJ2-5 | TRBV19 | CASSIGNRAAETQYF
TRBJ1-3 | TRBV10-3 | CATRGLTGNTIYF
TRBJ1-5 | TRBV6-6 | CASMAGQNQPQHF
TRBJ2-3 | TRBV3-1/TRBV3-2 | CASGSTGTTDTQYF
TRBJ1-1 | TRBV24-1 | CAPRRVLTEAFF
TRBJ1-2 | TRBV12-3/TRBV12-4 | CASSSRGSHGYTF
TRBJ2-1 | TRBV9 | CASSWGGQGSYNEQFF
TRBJ2-1 | TRBV6-5 | CASTTAGGSGNEQFF
TRBJ2-1 | TRBV13 | CASSLIFRHTSGGDNEQFF
TRBJ2-2 | TRBV4-1 | CASRIAGGNTGELFF
TRBJ2-5 | TRBV5-1 | CASSPTRGGQETQYF
TRBJ1-1 | TRBV7-2 | CASRIGANTEAFF
TRBJ1-2 | TRBV2 | CASSESTGANYGYTF
TRBJ2-1 | TRBV5-4 | CASSLTSGGAGWSYNEQFF
TRBJ1-2 | TRBV27 | CASRGDRANYGYTF
TRBJ1-1 | TRBV19 | CASSIGRGETTEAFF
TRBJ2-5 | TRBV29-1 | CSVSPHQEGGQWETQYF
TRBJ2-3 | TRBV5-1 | CASSDRGQGSTDTQYF
TRBJ1-2 | TRBV7-9 | CASSPRTGRGDGYTF
TRBJ1-4 | TRBV20-1 | CSAVLSEKLFF
TRBJ1-1 | TRBV7-8 | CASSFGQGNTEAFF
TRBJ2-4 | TRBV30 | CAWSGLGLAKNIQYF
TRBJ2-3 | TRBV7-5 | CARSPGTSGEFTDTQYF
TRBJ2-3 | TRBV21-1 | CASSNAGTQNHTQYF
TRBJ2-3 | TRBV4-2 | CASSQVYRAPLNTQYF
TRBJ1-2 | TRBV7-9 | CASQPDPGGPYGYTF
TRBJ2-1 | TRBV6-6 | CASSYSILVYEQFF
TRBJ1-1 | TRBV19 | CASLQRRPYTEAFF
TRBJ1-6 | TRBV7-9 | CATMMGDYSPLHF
TRBJ1-6 | TRBV19 | CASTSGGTENSPLHF